Listed here are 16 T cell receptor beta chains from one sample, sequenced in a study of T cells in Graves' hyperthyroidism and ophthalmopathy. Amplification targeted TCR beta CDR3 regions from RNA transcripts. In the first-round RT-PCR of the TCR CDR3, the HTBI primer set was used. TCRdb re-called the multiplex PCR reads through MiXCR, storing one row per CDR3 protein. This table has hundreds of thousands of distinct CDR3 sequences, 15% to 18% appearing once. The sequenced sample was blood. The receptors were sampled from a woman between 18 and 29 years old with Graves' hyperthyroidism.

In its sample, this clonotype was seen many times. V gene TRBV7-9 combines with J gene TRBJ2-7; 8 bases fit TRBD2. The J segment lost 6 bases and the V segment lost 5 bases, leaving 9 bases of the junction unmatched. This CDR3 spans 14 amino acids. The germline gives CDR1 SEHNR, CDR2 FQNEAQ (reference sequence). The CDR3 sequence: CASSPLGAGAEQYF. CDR3 nucleotides: TGTGCCAGCAGCCCCCTAGGAGCGGGAGCCGAGCAGTACTTC.

The rearrangement joins TRBV7-3 to TRBJ2-1; TRBD2 aligns across 12 bases. This CDR3 region has 15 residues. Trimming at V came to 4 bases and at J to 9 bases, leaving 7 bases not matched to a gene. CDR1 SGHTA and CDR2 FQGTGA come from the germline V gene. CDR3 nucleotides: TGTGCCAGCAGCTCCGGACTAGCGGGATTTGGTGAGCAGTTCTTC. It specifies CASSSGLAGFGEQFF.

The chain uses TRBV24-1 and TRBJ2-1; D uncertain. CDR3 length equals 12 residues. Germline values: CDR1 KGHDR, CDR2 SFDVKD. V was cut by 5 bases and J by 9 bases, with 10 bases left in between. CDR3 in amino acids: CATSGSGSEQFF. In nucleotides, the CDR3 is TGTGCCACCAGTGGATCGGGTAGTGAGCAGTTCTTC.

This clonotype was seen repeatedly, ten times or more. V usage is TRBV11-1 and J usage is TRBJ2-1; D may match TRBD1 or TRBD2 (5 bases each). V was pared by 0 bases and J by 12 bases, with 12 bases between. Germline V lookup: CDR1 SGHAT, CDR2 FQDESV (reference sequence). The length of the CDR3 is 13 residues. The DNA of the CDR3 is TGTGCCAGCAGCTTAGCACTCCAGAGGGGGCAGTTCTTC. Amino acid sequence: CASSLALQRGQFF.

In its sample, this clonotype was seen a few times. The rearrangement links TRBV11-2 to TRBJ1-2; D ambiguous. This CDR3 has 16 residues. The V gene lost 5 bases and the J gene lost 4 bases, with 20 bases spanning the gap. In germline, CDR1 is SGHAT, CDR2 FQNNGV. The CDR3 bases are TGTGCCAGCAGCGGCCATCGACGGAAGAATCGCTATGGCTACACCTTC. Translated, it gives CASSGHRRKNRYGYTF.

V gene TRBV19 combines with J gene TRBJ2-1, with D hard to call. In germline, CDR1 is LNHDA, CDR2 SQIVND (reference sequence). Trimming took 3 bases from V and 0 from J, leaving 15 bases between them. The CDR3 length is 17 residues. CDR3 nucleotides: TGTGCCAGTAGTATGTTGAGTGCTAAGGTCTCCTACAATGAGCAGTTCTTC. Protein sequence: CASSMLSAKVSYNEQFF.

This clonotype was seen many times. The chain links TRBV20-1 to TRBJ2-7, with 11 bases identical to TRBD2. The germline CDR1 and CDR2 sequences are DFQATT and SNEGSKA (reference sequence). This CDR3 spans 15 amino acids. Trimming cost V 2 bases and J 7 bases; bases outside gene matches: 10. This CDR3 reads CSARQQTSGNGEQYF. CDR3 bases: TGCAGTGCTAGACAACAGACTAGCGGGAATGGTGAGCAGTACTTC.

There are a few counts of this clonotype. This chain links TRBV6-2 or TRBV6-3 with TRBJ2-1; maybe TRBD1 (5 bases). V lost 0 bases to trimming and J lost 5 bases, with 17 bases between them. Germline CDR1 and CDR2: MNHEY and SVGEGT. The CDR3 length is 17 residues. The CDR3 loop is CASSYSRSRAQDNEQFF. CDR3 bases: TGTGCCAGCAGTTACTCGAGATCCAGGGCTCAGGACAATGAGCAGTTCTTC.

This clonotype was recorded many times. The rearrangement joins TRBV20-1 to TRBJ1-6, with 8 bases fitting TRBD1. The CDR3 loop spans 14 amino acids. CDR1 and CDR2 from the germline V gene are DFQATT and SNEGSKA (reference sequence). The trim removed 3 bases at V and 5 bases at J, leaving 3 bases unmatched. This CDR3 is CSARAGGDNSPLHF. CDR3 nucleotide sequence: TGCAGTGCTAGGGCAGGGGGCGATAATTCACCCCTCCACTTT.

V gene TRBV10-3 combines with J gene TRBJ2-3; D remains unclear. Looked up from germline, CDR1 is ENHRY and CDR2 is SYGVKD. This CDR3 has 13 amino acids. Trimming removed 5 bases at V and 3 bases at J, with 9 bases between. CDR3 coding DNA: TGTGCCATCAGTCTTTCTGAGACAGATACGCAGTATTTT. Its translation is CAISLSETDTQYF.

In its sample, this clonotype was seen many times. The chain is built from TRBV7-3 and TRBJ2-3; D may be TRBD1 or TRBD2 (5 bases each). Germline V gene data show CDR1 as SGHTA and CDR2 as FQGTGA. The germline V and J ends were trimmed by 2 bases and 6 bases, with 15 bases remaining between them. This CDR3 region has 15 residues. The CDR3 protein is CASSLGTSSVDTQYF. For the CDR3, the DNA is TGTGCCAGCAGCTTAGGGACCTCGTCGGTGGATACGCAGTATTTT.

This clonotype was counted many times. This chain links TRBV28 with TRBJ2-3, with a weak D call TRBD2 (5 bases). The germline V gene has CDR1 MDHEN and CDR2 SYDVKM. The CDR3 is 16 amino acids. The V end lost 3 bases, the J end lost 4 bases, and 17 bases lay between the germline ends. The chain's CDR3 is CASSFFLLGGPDTQYF. In nucleotides, the CDR3 is TGTGCCAGCAGTTTTTTCCTACTAGGTGGCCCAGATACGCAGTATTTT.

The chain employs TRBV5-6 and TRBJ1-5; D remains unclear. This CDR3 is 12 amino acids long. Deletions cut 5 bases from V and 3 bases from J, with 6 bases between. Germline lookup yields CDR1 SGHDT and CDR2 YYEEEE. The CDR3 DNA sequence: TGTGCCAGCAGTTCGGTCAATCAGCCCCAGCATTTT. It translates to CASSSVNQPQHF.

This clonotype was detected a few times. V and J are TRBV19 and TRBJ1-5; D is uncertain. The V gene's germline CDR1 is LNHDA and CDR2 SQIVND (reference sequence). Between the trimmed V and J ends, which lost 1 base and 4 bases, there was a span of 17 bases. This CDR3 spans 17 amino acids. The CDR3 sequence is CASSIGQARVRNQPQHF. The CDR3 DNA is TGTGCCAGTAGTATAGGGCAGGCGAGGGTCCGAAATCAGCCCCAGCATTTT.

This clonotype appeared many times. J is TRBJ1-5 and V is TRBV3-1; D ambiguous. V was trimmed by 4 bases and J by 12 bases, leaving 10 bases between them. The germline gives CDR1 LGHDT, CDR2 YNNKEL (reference sequence). The CDR3 is made up of 11 amino acids. The CDR3: CASSPDLGQHF. CDR3 sequence (DNA): TGTGCCAGCAGCCCGGACCTGGGCCAGCATTTT.

V gene TRBV5-1 combines with J gene TRBJ2-1; 16 bases are shared with TRBD2. Germline V lookup: CDR1 SGHRS, CDR2 YFSETQ. The CDR3 has 16 amino acids. V gave up 3 bases and J gave up 5 bases; unmatched junction bases: 2. The CDR3 DNA follows: TGCGCCAGCAGCTGGGGACTAGCGGGAGGGAACAATGAGCAGTTCTTC. Its translation: CASSWGLAGGNNEQFF.